The rows below give T cell receptor beta chains drawn from one sample of a study of T cell responses to AZD1222 COVID-19 vaccine. Some clones are missing from TCRdb's copy, which holds only in-frame ones; the method was immunoSEQ multiplex PCR. The table records some 90,000 clones, approximately 88% of them present only once. The sequenced sample was peripheral blood, obtained 28 days after the second AZD1222 dose. Receptors originate from an adult who received the AZD1222 COVID-19 vaccine. Both conserved end residues are part of each CDR3. The D gene is left open where the match is weak. Size is omitted from some rows. Given values are once, few, many or a class for expanded clones.

v_call: TRBV19; d_call: TRBD1; clone_size: NA; j_call: TRBJ1-2; cdr3_aa: CASLTPGQGAGGYTF; cdr3_nt: TGTGCCAGCCTTACTCCGGGACAGGGGGCTGGTGGCTACACCTTC
v_call: TRBV15; d_call: NA; clone_size: few; j_call: TRBJ1-6; cdr3_aa: CATSGTYNSPLHF; cdr3_nt: TGTGCCACCAGCGGTACCTATAATTCACCCCTCCACTTT
v_call: TRBV11-2; d_call: NA; clone_size: NA; j_call: TRBJ1-3; cdr3_aa: CASSFLKSGVSGNTIYF; cdr3_nt: TGTGCCAGCAGCTTCCTAAAGTCGGGGGTTTCTGGAAACACCATATATTTT
v_call: TRBV9; d_call: TRBD2; clone_size: NA; j_call: TRBJ2-7; cdr3_aa: CASSGGTGSGAISYEQYF; cdr3_nt: TGTGCCAGCAGCGGCGGAACGGGGAGCGGGGCTATCTCCTACGAGCAGTACTTC
v_call: TRBV11-3; d_call: NA; clone_size: NA; j_call: TRBJ1-5; cdr3_aa: CASSWTDLYSNQPQHF; cdr3_nt: TGTGCCAGCAGCTGGACAGATCTCTATAGCAATCAGCCCCAGCATTTT
v_call: TRBV4-1; d_call: NA; clone_size: NA; j_call: TRBJ1-3; cdr3_aa: CASSHGRGRRNTIYF; cdr3_nt: TGCGCCAGCAGCCATGGCAGGGGACGCAGAAACACCATATATTTT
v_call: TRBV5-4; d_call: NA; clone_size: NA; j_call: TRBJ2-6; cdr3_aa: CASSLDLSGANVLTF; cdr3_nt: TGTGCCAGCAGCCTGGACCTCTCTGGGGCCAACGTCCTGACTTTC
v_call: TRBV5-1; d_call: TRBD1; clone_size: NA; j_call: TRBJ1-1; cdr3_aa: CASSLVSGGTEAFF; cdr3_nt: TGCGCCAGCAGCTTGGTATCAGGGGGTACTGAAGCTTTCTTT
v_call: TRBV7-9; d_call: NA; clone_size: NA; j_call: TRBJ1-2; cdr3_aa: CASSLLGANYGYTF; cdr3_nt: TGTGCCAGCAGCTTATTGGGGGCGAACTATGGCTACACCTTC
v_call: TRBV7-8; d_call: NA; clone_size: NA; j_call: TRBJ2-1; cdr3_aa: CASSYLTESSYNEQFF; cdr3_nt: TGTGCCAGCAGCTACTTGACCGAATCCTCCTACAATGAGCAGTTCTTC
v_call: TRBV10-3; d_call: TRBD1; clone_size: once; j_call: TRBJ1-6; cdr3_aa: CAISGTGDSPLHF; cdr3_nt: TGTGCCATCAGCGGGACAGGGGATTCACCCCTCCACTTT
v_call: TRBV5-1; d_call: NA; clone_size: NA; j_call: TRBJ1-1; cdr3_aa: CASTPNTEAFF; cdr3_nt: TGCGCCAGCACGCCGAACACTGAAGCTTTCTTT
v_call: TRBV27; d_call: TRBD1; clone_size: NA; j_call: TRBJ1-3; cdr3_aa: CASSLSGTGGRNTIYF; cdr3_nt: TGTGCCAGCAGTTTATCAGGGACAGGGGGTAGAAACACCATATATTTT
v_call: TRBV3-1/TRBV3-2; d_call: NA; clone_size: NA; j_call: TRBJ1-6; cdr3_aa: CASSLPQSPLHF; cdr3_nt: TGTGCCAGCAGCCTACCCCAGTCACCCCTCCACTTT
v_call: TRBV9; d_call: TRBD2; clone_size: NA; j_call: TRBJ2-5; cdr3_aa: CASSVDIAGGQETQYF; cdr3_nt: TGTGCCAGCAGCGTAGATATAGCGGGGGGGCAAGAGACCCAGTACTTC
v_call: TRBV27; d_call: NA; clone_size: NA; j_call: TRBJ2-7; cdr3_aa: CASSLKQGGTQYF; cdr3_nt: TGTGCCAGCAGTTTAAAACAGGGAGGGACGCAGTACTTC
v_call: TRBV28; d_call: TRBD1; clone_size: NA; j_call: TRBJ1-1; cdr3_aa: CASSTGTGNTEAFF; cdr3_nt: TGTGCCAGCAGTACCGGGACAGGGAACACTGAAGCTTTCTTT
v_call: TRBV5-1; d_call: NA; clone_size: NA; j_call: TRBJ1-1; cdr3_aa: CASSFKGGTNTEAFF; cdr3_nt: TGCGCCAGCAGCTTTAAGGGGGGAACGAACACTGAAGCTTTCTTT
v_call: TRBV11-1; d_call: NA; clone_size: NA; j_call: TRBJ1-4; cdr3_aa: CASSLTVNEKLFF; cdr3_nt: TGTGCCAGCAGCTTAACTGTAAATGAAAAACTGTTTTTT
v_call: TRBV3-1/TRBV3-2; d_call: NA; clone_size: once; j_call: TRBJ1-2; cdr3_aa: CASSRSGVSGYTF; cdr3_nt: TGTGCCAGCAGCCGGTCCGGGGTGAGTGGCTACACCTTC
v_call: TRBV7-6; d_call: TRBD1; clone_size: NA; j_call: TRBJ1-1; cdr3_aa: CASSRKGAQNTEAFF; cdr3_nt: TGTGCCAGCAGTCGAAAGGGGGCCCAGAACACTGAAGCTTTCTTT
v_call: TRBV5-4; d_call: NA; clone_size: NA; j_call: TRBJ1-4; cdr3_aa: CASSFGATNEKLFF; cdr3_nt: TGTGCCAGCAGCTTTGGTGCAACTAATGAAAAACTGTTTTTT
v_call: TRBV18; d_call: NA; clone_size: NA; j_call: TRBJ1-6; cdr3_aa: CASSPQGMDSPLHF; cdr3_nt: TGTGCCAGCTCACCACAGGGGATGGATTCACCCCTCCACTTT
v_call: TRBV5-8; d_call: TRBD1; clone_size: NA; j_call: TRBJ1-5; cdr3_aa: CASSFRQGDQPQHF; cdr3_nt: TGTGCCAGCAGCTTTAGACAGGGGGATCAGCCCCAGCATTTT
v_call: TRBV2; d_call: TRBD1; clone_size: NA; j_call: TRBJ1-2; cdr3_aa: CASRGTGDYGYTF; cdr3_nt: TGTGCCAGCAGGGGGACAGGGGACTATGGCTACACCTTC
v_call: TRBV12-3/TRBV12-4; d_call: NA; clone_size: NA; j_call: TRBJ1-2; cdr3_aa: CASSSIDYGYTF; cdr3_nt: TGTGCCAGCAGTTCCATCGACTATGGCTACACCTTC
v_call: TRBV5-1; d_call: NA; clone_size: NA; j_call: TRBJ2-3; cdr3_aa: CASSGGRRVTDTQYF; cdr3_nt: TGCGCCAGCAGCGGGGGCCGCAGGGTGACAGATACGCAGTATTTT
v_call: TRBV30; d_call: NA; clone_size: NA; j_call: TRBJ1-5; cdr3_aa: CAWSGGSSSNQPQHF; cdr3_nt: TGTGCCTGGAGTGGAGGCAGTAGTAGCAATCAGCCCCAGCATTTT
v_call: TRBV18; d_call: TRBD1; clone_size: NA; j_call: TRBJ1-1; cdr3_aa: CASSPFSGQGDTEAFF; cdr3_nt: TGTGCCAGCTCACCGTTCTCGGGACAGGGGGACACTGAAGCTTTCTTT
v_call: TRBV2; d_call: TRBD2; clone_size: NA; j_call: TRBJ2-2; cdr3_aa: CASTWEAGGLTGELFF; cdr3_nt: TGTGCCAGCACCTGGGAAGCGGGGGGTCTCACCGGGGAGCTGTTTTTT
v_call: TRBV6-4; d_call: TRBD2; clone_size: NA; j_call: TRBJ2-3; cdr3_aa: CASSDKGLDTDTQYF; cdr3_nt: TGTGCCAGCAGTGACAAGGGACTAGATACAGATACGCAGTATTTT
v_call: TRBV7-2; d_call: NA; clone_size: once; j_call: TRBJ1-5; cdr3_aa: CASSLAGVGQPQHF; cdr3_nt: TGTGCCAGCAGCTTAGCAGGGGTGGGCCAGCCCCAGCATTTT
v_call: TRBV19; d_call: TRBD1; clone_size: NA; j_call: TRBJ1-4; cdr3_aa: CASSTGQGAGEKLFF; cdr3_nt: TGTGCCAGTAGTACTGGACAGGGGGCGGGGGAAAAACTGTTTTTT
v_call: TRBV6-5; d_call: TRBD1; clone_size: NA; j_call: TRBJ2-2; cdr3_aa: CASRQGLDTGELFF; cdr3_nt: TGTGCCAGCAGACAGGGGCTCGACACCGGGGAGCTGTTTTTT
v_call: TRBV7-8; d_call: NA; clone_size: NA; j_call: TRBJ1-1; cdr3_aa: CASSLLDRFTEAFF; cdr3_nt: TGTGCCAGCAGCTTACTGGACCGGTTCACTGAAGCTTTCTTT
v_call: TRBV9; d_call: NA; clone_size: NA; j_call: TRBJ1-6; cdr3_aa: CASSPRGEGNSPLHF; cdr3_nt: TGTGCCAGCAGCCCTAGGGGGGAGGGAAATTCACCCCTCCACTTT
v_call: TRBV19; d_call: NA; clone_size: few; j_call: TRBJ1-1; cdr3_aa: CASTPVRLGNTEAFF; cdr3_nt: TGTGCCAGTACCCCCGTCCGGTTGGGGAACACTGAAGCTTTCTTT
v_call: TRBV20-1; d_call: NA; clone_size: NA; j_call: TRBJ1-2; cdr3_aa: CSARREGGYTF; cdr3_nt: TGCAGTGCCCGACGGGAGGGTGGCTACACCTTC
v_call: TRBV10-2; d_call: NA; clone_size: NA; j_call: TRBJ1-1; cdr3_aa: CASSGSNRDGNTEAFF; cdr3_nt: TGCGCCAGCAGTGGGAGTAACCGGGACGGTAACACTGAAGCTTTCTTT
v_call: TRBV6-5; d_call: NA; clone_size: once; j_call: TRBJ1-2; cdr3_aa: CASSYSIQASYGYTF; cdr3_nt: TGTGCCAGCAGTTACTCGATACAGGCCTCCTATGGCTACACCTTC
v_call: TRBV27; d_call: NA; clone_size: NA; j_call: TRBJ2-3; cdr3_aa: CASSLNGITDTQYF; cdr3_nt: TGTGCCAGCAGTTTGAATGGGATCACAGATACGCAGTATTTT
v_call: TRBV19; d_call: TRBD2; clone_size: NA; j_call: TRBJ2-2; cdr3_aa: CASSLQRGGLWPGELFF; cdr3_nt: TGTGCCAGTAGTTTACAGCGGGGGGGCCTTTGGCCCGGGGAGCTGTTTTTT
v_call: TRBV10-2; d_call: NA; clone_size: NA; j_call: TRBJ2-7; cdr3_aa: CASSLSYEQYF; cdr3_nt: TGCGCCAGCAGCTTATCCTACGAGCAGTACTTC
v_call: TRBV3-1/TRBV3-2; d_call: NA; clone_size: NA; j_call: TRBJ2-3; cdr3_aa: CASSQPRFTDTQYF; cdr3_nt: TGTGCCAGCAGCCAACCTAGGTTCACAGATACGCAGTATTTT
v_call: TRBV2; d_call: NA; clone_size: NA; j_call: TRBJ1-1; cdr3_aa: CASSNGWGTEAFF; cdr3_nt: TGTGCCAGCAGTAATGGATGGGGCACTGAAGCTTTCTTT
v_call: TRBV5-1; d_call: NA; clone_size: NA; j_call: TRBJ1-1; cdr3_aa: CASSFRPTETEAFF; cdr3_nt: TGCGCCAGCAGCTTCCGACCCACAGAGACTGAAGCTTTCTTT
v_call: TRBV4-1; d_call: TRBD2; clone_size: NA; j_call: TRBJ2-1; cdr3_aa: CASSPTGGARANEQFF; cdr3_nt: TGCGCCAGCAGCCCAACCGGGGGGGCCAGGGCCAATGAGCAGTTCTTC
v_call: TRBV19; d_call: NA; clone_size: NA; j_call: TRBJ1-2; cdr3_aa: CASSILTGVYGYTF; cdr3_nt: TGTGCCAGTAGTATTCTGACAGGTGTCTATGGCTACACCTTC
v_call: TRBV5-4; d_call: NA; clone_size: NA; j_call: TRBJ1-1; cdr3_aa: CASSLYGSLNTEAFF; cdr3_nt: TGTGCCAGCAGCTTGTACGGGAGTTTGAACACTGAAGCTTTCTTT